The 22 T cell receptor beta chains listed next were all sequenced from one sample in a study of cytomegalovirus exposure and HLA in healthy donors. Primers included in the PCR were 60 Vbeta and 13 Jbeta primers. The assay was immunoSEQ multiplex PCR, and TCRdb's table has in-frame clones only and misses some. The repertoire holds about 89,000 clones, with about 75% as singletons. Input material: PBMCs. Receptor source: a man between 25 and 39 years old in good health and CMV-seropositive.

The chain is built from TRBV7-2 and TRBJ2-4, with D perhaps matching TRBD2 (7 bases). CDR1 and CDR2 (germline): SGHTA, FQGNSA. CDR3 length: 18 amino acids. Trimming cost V 5 bases and J 0 bases, with 20 bases left between them. In DNA, the CDR3 is TGTGCCAGCAGCCCAGGTCTGGGGGGGACACTAGCCAAAAACATTCAGTACTTC. Its protein product is CASSPGLGGTLAKNIQYF. The entire variable domain, with the rest obtained from reference TRBV7-2 and TRBJ2-4, is as follows: GAGVSQSPSNKVTEKGKDVELRCDPISGHTALYWYRQSLGQGLEFLIYFQGNSAPDKSGLPSDRFSAERTGGSVSTLTIQRTQQEDSAVYLCASSPGLGGTLAKNIQYFGAGTRLSVL.

The rearrangement joins TRBV9 to TRBJ2-1, with 10 positions matching TRBD2. Trimming took 3 bases from V and 0 from J; bases not matched to a gene: 9. Germline V gives CDR1 SGDLS, CDR2 YYNGEE. CDR3 length: 18 amino acids. The CDR3 DNA sequence: TGTGCCAGCAGCGGAATAGCGGGGGGCCGTAGCTCCTACAATGAGCAGTTCTTC. As protein: CASSGIAGGRSSYNEQFF.

This rearrangement joins TRBV4-3 to TRBJ2-1; 10 positions agree with TRBD2. CDR3 length: 16 residues. The germline gives CDR1 LGHNA, CDR2 YSLEER. The V gene end was trimmed by 0 bases and the J gene end by 9 bases; junction bases not matched to a gene: 8. DNA of the CDR3: TGCGCCAGCAGCCAAGAATCAGCGGGGGGGCCCAGTGAGCAGTTCTTC. Protein product: CASSQESAGGPSEQFF.

The V call is TRBV4-2, the J call TRBJ2-3; D gene uncertain. The CDR3 has 15 amino acids. Germline CDR1 LGHNA, CDR2 YNFKEQ. The V end lost 5 bases, the J end lost 2 bases, and 14 bases lay between the germline ends. CDR3 region: CASSSARLNTDTQYF. Here the CDR3 DNA reads TGTGCCAGCAGCAGCGCGCGACTCAACACAGATACGCAGTATTTT.

This chain uses TRBV4-3 with TRBJ2-7, with 12 positions matching TRBD2. V lost 0 bases to trimming and J lost 2 bases; unmatched junction nucleotides: 5. From germline, CDR1 is LGHNA and CDR2 YSLEER. The CDR3 is 17 residues long. The DNA of the CDR3 is TGCGCCAGCAGCCAAGAAGGACTAGCGGGGCCACCCTACGAGCAGTACTTC. It specifies CASSQEGLAGPPYEQYF.

The chain employs TRBV27 and TRBJ1-5, with D tentatively TRBD1 (5 bases). Trimming left V 5 bases short and J 11 bases short, with 16 bases between. This CDR3 is built from 13 residues. From germline, CDR1 is MNHEY and CDR2 SMNVEV (reference sequence). The CDR3 DNA reads TGTGCCAGCAGTCCAACAGGTTCAATGACCCAGCATTTT. Translated: CASSPTGSMTQHF.

The chain combines TRBV2 with TRBJ1-6; 11 bases match TRBD1. V shed 0 bases, J shed 8 bases, and the junction held 6 bases outside the gene matches. From germline, CDR1 is SNHLY and CDR2 FYNNEI. The CDR3 runs to 17 residues. Here the CDR3 DNA reads TGTGCCAGCAGTGAAGCCCTGGGACAGGGGGTTTATTCACCCCTCCACTTT. Amino acids: CASSEALGQGVYSPLHF.

V usage is TRBV6-5 and J usage is TRBJ2-7, with 7 bases aligning to TRBD1. The trim removed 0 bases at V and 5 bases at J, leaving 4 bases unmatched. This CDR3 is built from 14 residues. CDR1 and CDR2 (germline): MNHEY, SVGAGI. The CDR3 sequence: CASSYSSTGDEQYF. As DNA, the CDR3 is TGTGCCAGCAGTTACTCGAGTACAGGGGACGAGCAGTACTTC.

The chain uses TRBV11-3 and TRBJ2-3, with 9 bases lining up with TRBD2. Germline CDR1 SGHNT, CDR2 YENEEA. The trim removed 4 bases at V and 0 bases at J, leaving 14 bases unmatched. The CDR3 is made up of 19 amino acids. This chain's CDR3 is CASSYWGGRLAESTDTQYF. The CDR3 DNA sequence: TGTGCCAGCAGCTACTGGGGGGGTAGACTAGCGGAGAGCACAGATACGCAGTATTTT. The full variable domain, in which reference TRBV11-3 and TRBJ2-3 provide the parts outside the CDR3, is EAGVVQSPRYKIIEKKQPVAFWCNPISGHNTLYWYLQNLGQGPELLIRYENEEAVDDSQLPKDRFSAERLKGVDSTLKIQPAELGDSAVYLCASSYWGGRLAESTDTQYFGPGTRLTVL.

The rearrangement links TRBV6-4 to TRBJ2-1, with 10 bases matching TRBD2. Germline-derived CDR1 and CDR2 are MRHNA and SNTAGT. The CDR3 has 16 amino acids. V lost 0 bases to trimming and J lost 9 bases; unmatched junction nucleotides: 8. Written as DNA, the CDR3 is TGTGCCAGCAGTGACTCACCTAGCGGGGGTCGTGGTGAGCAGTTCTTC. Translation: CASSDSPSGGRGEQFF.

V usage is TRBV30 and J usage is TRBJ2-7; D not resolved. CDR1 GTSNPN and CDR2 SVGIG come from the germline V gene (reference sequence). This CDR3 is 14 amino acids long. Trimming left V 1 base short and J 0 bases short, with 10 bases between. CDR3 nucleotides: TGTGCCTGGAGTGCCAAATCCAGCTCCTACGAGCAGTACTTC. This codes for CAWSAKSSSYEQYF.

The gene calls are TRBV15 and TRBJ2-7; 8 positions match TRBD1. The V and J ends lost 5 bases and 0 bases, in that order; junction bases with no gene match: 6. The CDR3 has 15 residues. Germline V gives CDR1 LNHNV, CDR2 YYDKDF (reference sequence). The chain's CDR3 is CATSLDRVPSYEQYF. CDR3 nucleotides: TGTGCCACCAGCCTGGACAGGGTGCCCTCCTACGAGCAGTACTTC.

The chain links TRBV28 to TRBJ1-1; 7 positions match TRBD1. CDR1 and CDR2 from the germline V gene are MDHEN and SYDVKM. This CDR3 has 14 amino acids. The junction had 7 bases not matched to a gene; V was cut back by 5 bases and J by 4 bases. The CDR3 here is CASSRQGVGTEAFF. Here the CDR3 DNA reads TGTGCCAGCAGTCGACAGGGTGTTGGCACTGAAGCTTTCTTT.

This chain uses TRBV19 with TRBJ1-5; D is possibly TRBD1 (6 bases). CDR3 length equals 16 residues. V shed 1 base and J shed 4 bases, with 14 bases lying between them. CDR1 and CDR2 (germline): LNHDA, SQIVND (reference sequence). The CDR3: CASSIAPGRGNQPQHF. CDR3 coding DNA: TGTGCCAGTAGTATAGCCCCCGGCAGGGGAAATCAGCCCCAGCATTTT.

By share of the sample, this clone is medium-sized. The chain recombines TRBV4-3 with TRBJ1-1; no clear D gene. This CDR3 has 13 amino acids. Per germline, CDR1 LGHNA and CDR2 YSLEER. Between the trimmed V and J ends, which lost 2 bases and 4 bases, there was a span of 8 bases. The CDR3, as DNA: TGCGCCAGCAGCCAAACATTTGGCACTGAAGCTTTCTTT. This gives the protein CASSQTFGTEAFF.

V and J are TRBV13 and TRBJ1-2; TRBD1 aligns across 8 bases. Germline loops: CDR1 PRHDT, CDR2 FYEKMQ (reference sequence). Trimming cost V 7 bases and J 6 bases; bases outside gene matches: 10. CDR3 length: 14 amino acids. The CDR3 DNA follows: TGTGCCAGCACGAAAGGACAGGGAACCCATGGCTACACCTTC. The encoded protein is CASTKGQGTHGYTF.

In this sample, this clone turned up once. The genes are TRBV2 and TRBJ1-5; D gene unclear. CDR1 and CDR2 (germline): SNHLY, FYNNEI. The CDR3 loop spans 12 amino acids. Trimming stripped 8 bases from V and 5 bases from J, with 10 bases between. This CDR3 is CASSTDYQPQHF. The CDR3 DNA sequence: TGTGCCAGCTCCACGGACTATCAGCCCCAGCATTTT.

This clone was counted only a few times. The rearrangement links TRBV5-1 to TRBJ1-2, with TRBD1 matching 10 bases. With 4 bases clipped from V and 8 bases from J, the junction kept 11 bases outside the gene matches. The length of the CDR3 is 15 residues. In germline, CDR1 is SGHRS, CDR2 YFSETQ. This chain's CDR3 is CASSPTGGALFGYTF. The CDR3, as DNA: TGCGCCAGCAGCCCGACAGGGGGCGCCTTATTCGGCTACACCTTC. The full variable domain, completed using reference TRBV5-1 and TRBJ1-2, is KAGVTQTPRYLIKTRGQQVTLSCSPISGHRSVSWYQQTPGQGLQFLFEYFSETQRNKGNFPGRFSGRQFSNSRSEMNVSTLELGDSALYLCASSPTGGALFGYTFGSGTRLTVV.

Concerning this clone: The germline gene is not matched at one end of the junction; a read error may be the cause. This sequence joins TRBV7-9 and TRBJ2-7; possibly TRBD1 for D (5 bases). CDR1 is SEHNR, CDR2 FQNEAQ, per germline (reference sequence). The CDR3 spans 12 residues. The CDR3 sequence: CSSSSTAYEQYF. The CDR3 DNA follows: TGTTCCAGCAGCTCGACAGCCTACGAGCAGTACTTC.

The chain has TRBV7-2 and TRBJ1-6; TRBD1 is a possible D gene (5 bases). The germline V gene encodes CDR1 SGHTA and CDR2 FQGNSA. V was shortened by 2 bases and J by 7 bases, with 12 bases between the two germline ends. The length of the CDR3 is 15 residues. The CDR3 protein is CASSLRRQGNSPLHF. DNA of the CDR3: TGTGCCAGCAGCTTACGCCGGCAGGGCAATTCACCCCTCCACTTT.

The J gene is TRBJ2-2, the V gene TRBV4-2, with a weak D call TRBD2 (5 bases). V lost 4 bases and J lost 5, with 8 bases in between. CDR1 and CDR2 (germline): LGHNA, YNFKEQ. CDR3 length equals 13 residues. Written as DNA, the CDR3 is TGTGCCAGCAGCCTCGGGGAAACCGGGGAGCTGTTTTTT. Encoded protein: CASSLGETGELFF.

This clone has a handful of counts. The chain's CDR3 is CASSQVWGGTNEKLFF. CDR3 nucleotide sequence: TGCGCCAGCAGCCAAGTGTGGGGGGGAACTAATGAAAAACTGTTTTTT. The chain links TRBV4-1 to TRBJ1-4, with D perhaps TRBD1 (5 bases). The CDR3 length is 16 residues. Germline V lookup: CDR1 MGHRA, CDR2 YSYEKL. V was shortened by 1 base and J by 1 base, with 10 bases between the two germline ends.